This T cell receptor (beta chain) was captured in a study of T cell responses to AZD1222 COVID-19 vaccine. Only in-frame clones appear in the TCRdb table, and some are missing; sequencing was by immunoSEQ multiplex PCR. The sample lists about 76,000 clones, roughly 84% seen once, with under 13% in the top ten. The CDR3 has 12 amino acids. Looked up from germline, CDR1 is SGHTA and CDR2 is FQGNSA. Trimming pared 5 bases from V and 2 bases from J, leaving 6 bases between. The clonotype comes from an adult in good health. The chain carries TRBV7-2 and TRBJ1-1, with a possible D match to TRBD1 (5 bases). Sample: peripheral blood, taken on day 0 of AZD1222 vaccination. CDR3 coding DNA: TGTGCCAGCAGCGGGGCCAACACTGAAGCTTTCTTT. Protein product: CASSGANTEAFF.